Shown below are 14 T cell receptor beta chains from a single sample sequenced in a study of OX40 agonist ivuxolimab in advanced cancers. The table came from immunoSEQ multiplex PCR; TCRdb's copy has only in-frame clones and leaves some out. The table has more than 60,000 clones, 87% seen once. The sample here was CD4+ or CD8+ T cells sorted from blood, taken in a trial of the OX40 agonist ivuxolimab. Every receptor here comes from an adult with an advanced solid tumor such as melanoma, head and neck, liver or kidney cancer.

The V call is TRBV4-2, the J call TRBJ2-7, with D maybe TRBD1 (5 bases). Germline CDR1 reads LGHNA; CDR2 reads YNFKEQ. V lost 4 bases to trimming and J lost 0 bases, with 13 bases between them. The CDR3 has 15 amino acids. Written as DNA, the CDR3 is TGTGCCAGCAGCCTCAATCAGGGCAGCTCCTACGAGCAGTACTTC. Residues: CASSLNQGSSYEQYF.

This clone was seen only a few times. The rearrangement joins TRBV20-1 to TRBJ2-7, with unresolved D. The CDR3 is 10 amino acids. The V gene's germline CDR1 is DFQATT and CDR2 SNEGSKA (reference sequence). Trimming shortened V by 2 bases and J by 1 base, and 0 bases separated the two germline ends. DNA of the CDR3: TGCAGTGCTAGATCCTACGAGCAGTACTTC. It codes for CSARSYEQYF.

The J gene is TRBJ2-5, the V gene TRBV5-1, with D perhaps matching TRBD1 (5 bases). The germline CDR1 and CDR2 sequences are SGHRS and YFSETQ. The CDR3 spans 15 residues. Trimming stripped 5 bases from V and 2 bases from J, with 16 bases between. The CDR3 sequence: CASSEAPRGQETQYF. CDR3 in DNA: TGCGCCAGCAGTGAAGCACCTAGGGGACAAGAGACCCAGTACTTC.

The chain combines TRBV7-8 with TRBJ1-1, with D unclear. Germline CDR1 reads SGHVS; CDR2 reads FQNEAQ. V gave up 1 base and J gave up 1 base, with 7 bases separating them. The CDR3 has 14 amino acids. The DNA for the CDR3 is TGTGCCAGCAGCTTAGTGGGCCCGAACACTGAAGCTTTCTTT. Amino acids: CASSLVGPNTEAFF.

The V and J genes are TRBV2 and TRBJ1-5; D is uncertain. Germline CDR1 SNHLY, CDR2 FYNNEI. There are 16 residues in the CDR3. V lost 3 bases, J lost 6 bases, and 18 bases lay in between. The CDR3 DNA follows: TGTGCCAGCAGTGAGGGGTCATCCAGTTATCCTCAGCCCCAGCATTTT. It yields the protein CASSEGSSSYPQPQHF. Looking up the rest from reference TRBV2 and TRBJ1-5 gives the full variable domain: EPEVTQTPSHQVTQMGQEVILRCVPISNHLYFYWYRQILGQKVEFLVSFYNNEISEKSEIFDDQFSVERPDGSNFTLKIRSTKLEDSAMYFCASSEGSSSYPQPQHFGDGTRLSIL.

CDR3 nucleotide sequence: TGTGCCAGCAGCTCGGGGACAACGGGCGGATACGAGCAGTACTTC. It yields the protein CASSSGTTGGYEQYF. This rearrangement joins TRBV6-5 to TRBJ2-7, with D perhaps matching TRBD1 (6 bases). V shed 6 bases and J shed 4 bases, with 19 bases lying between them. Germline CDR1 is MNHEY and CDR2 is SVGAGI. The CDR3 extends over 15 amino acids.

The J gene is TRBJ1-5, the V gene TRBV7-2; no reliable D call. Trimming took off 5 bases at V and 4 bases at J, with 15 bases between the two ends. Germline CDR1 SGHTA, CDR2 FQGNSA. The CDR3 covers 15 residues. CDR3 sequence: CASSPAGRPNQPQHF. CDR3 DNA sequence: TGTGCCAGCAGCCCCGCGGGCCGCCCTAATCAGCCCCAGCATTTT.

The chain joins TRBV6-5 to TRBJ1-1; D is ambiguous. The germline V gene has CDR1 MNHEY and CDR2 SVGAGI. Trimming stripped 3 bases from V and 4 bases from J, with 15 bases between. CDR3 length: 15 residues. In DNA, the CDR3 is TGTGCCAGCAGTTATAACAAGGGCTGGGGCACTGAAGCTTTCTTT. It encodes CASSYNKGWGTEAFF.

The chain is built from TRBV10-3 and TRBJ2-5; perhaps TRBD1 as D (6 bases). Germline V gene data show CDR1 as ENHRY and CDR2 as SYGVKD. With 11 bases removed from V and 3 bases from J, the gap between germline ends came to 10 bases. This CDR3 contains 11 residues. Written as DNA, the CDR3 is TGTGCCTCTAGACAGGAAGAGACCCAGTACTTC. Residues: CASRQEETQYF.

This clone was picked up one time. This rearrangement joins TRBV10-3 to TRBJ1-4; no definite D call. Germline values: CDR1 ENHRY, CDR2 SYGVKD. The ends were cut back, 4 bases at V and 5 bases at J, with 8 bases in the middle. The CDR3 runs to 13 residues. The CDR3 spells CAISVLENEKLFF. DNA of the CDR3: TGTGCCATCAGTGTTCTTGAAAATGAAAAACTGTTTTTT.

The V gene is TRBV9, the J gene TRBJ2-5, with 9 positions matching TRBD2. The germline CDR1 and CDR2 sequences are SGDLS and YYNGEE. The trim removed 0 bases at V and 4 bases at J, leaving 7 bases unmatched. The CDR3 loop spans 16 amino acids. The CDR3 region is CASSVEGGRAGETQYF. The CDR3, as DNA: TGTGCCAGCAGCGTAGAGGGCGGGAGGGCAGGAGAGACCCAGTACTTC.

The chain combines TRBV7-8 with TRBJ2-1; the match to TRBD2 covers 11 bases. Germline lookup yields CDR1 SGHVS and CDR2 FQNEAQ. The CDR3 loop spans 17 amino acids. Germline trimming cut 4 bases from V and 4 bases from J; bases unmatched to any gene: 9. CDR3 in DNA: TGTGCCAGCAGCTCCAGGGGGGGGACTAGCGGATACAATGAGCAGTTCTTC. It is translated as CASSSRGGTSGYNEQFF. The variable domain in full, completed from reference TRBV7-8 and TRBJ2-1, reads GAGVSQSPRYKVAKRGQDVALRCDPISGHVSLFWYQQALGQGPEFLTYFQNEAQLDKSGLPSDRFFAERPEGSVSTLKIQRTQQEDSAVYLCASSSRGGTSGYNEQFFGPGTRLTVL.

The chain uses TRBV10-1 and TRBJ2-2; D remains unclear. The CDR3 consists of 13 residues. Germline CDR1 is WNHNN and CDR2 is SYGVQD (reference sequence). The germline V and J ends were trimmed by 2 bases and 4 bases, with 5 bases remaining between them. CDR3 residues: CASSEQFTGELFF. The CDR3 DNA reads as TGCGCCAGCAGTGAGCAGTTCACCGGGGAGCTGTTTTTT.

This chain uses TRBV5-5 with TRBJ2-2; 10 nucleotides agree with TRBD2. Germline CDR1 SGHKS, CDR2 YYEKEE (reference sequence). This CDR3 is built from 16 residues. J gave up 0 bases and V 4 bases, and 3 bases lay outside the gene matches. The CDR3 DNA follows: TGTGCCAGCAGCAGGACTAGCGGTACGAACACCGGGGAGCTGTTTTTT. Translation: CASSRTSGTNTGELFF.